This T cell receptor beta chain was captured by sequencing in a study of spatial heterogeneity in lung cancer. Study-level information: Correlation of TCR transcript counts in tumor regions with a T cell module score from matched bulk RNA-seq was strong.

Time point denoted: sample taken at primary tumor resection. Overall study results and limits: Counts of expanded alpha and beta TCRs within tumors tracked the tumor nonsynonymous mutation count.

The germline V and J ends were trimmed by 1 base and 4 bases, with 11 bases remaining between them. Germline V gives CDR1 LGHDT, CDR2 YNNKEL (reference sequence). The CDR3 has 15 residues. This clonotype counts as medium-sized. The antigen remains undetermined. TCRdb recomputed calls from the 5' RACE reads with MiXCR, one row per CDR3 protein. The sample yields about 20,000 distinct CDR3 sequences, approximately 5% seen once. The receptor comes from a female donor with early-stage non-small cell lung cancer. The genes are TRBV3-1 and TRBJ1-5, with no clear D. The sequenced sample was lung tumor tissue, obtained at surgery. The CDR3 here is CASSQGPGNNQPQHF. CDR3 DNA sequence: TGTGCCAGCAGCCAAGGACCGGGAAATAATCAGCCCCAGCATTTT.